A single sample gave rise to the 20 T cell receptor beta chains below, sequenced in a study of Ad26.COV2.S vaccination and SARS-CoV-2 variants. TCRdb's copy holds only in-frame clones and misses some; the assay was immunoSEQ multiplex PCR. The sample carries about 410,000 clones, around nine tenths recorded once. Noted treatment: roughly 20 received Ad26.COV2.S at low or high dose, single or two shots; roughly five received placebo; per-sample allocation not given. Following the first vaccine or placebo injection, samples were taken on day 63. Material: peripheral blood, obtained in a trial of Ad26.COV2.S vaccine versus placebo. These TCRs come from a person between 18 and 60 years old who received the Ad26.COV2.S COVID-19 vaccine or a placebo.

In nucleotides, the CDR3 is TGTGCCATCAGTGAGATTCAGTCCGGAGACACAGATACGCAGTATTTT. This gives the protein CAISEIQSGDTDTQYF. The V and J genes are TRBV10-3 and TRBJ2-3; no reliable D call. Trimming pared 2 bases from V and 2 bases from J, leaving 14 bases between. Germline values: CDR1 ENHRY, CDR2 SYGVKD. The CDR3 covers 16 residues.

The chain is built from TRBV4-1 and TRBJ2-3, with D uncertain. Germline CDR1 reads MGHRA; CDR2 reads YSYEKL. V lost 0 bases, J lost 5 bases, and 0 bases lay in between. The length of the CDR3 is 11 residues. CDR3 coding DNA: TGCGCCAGCAGCCAAGAAGATACGCAGTATTTT. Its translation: CASSQEDTQYF.

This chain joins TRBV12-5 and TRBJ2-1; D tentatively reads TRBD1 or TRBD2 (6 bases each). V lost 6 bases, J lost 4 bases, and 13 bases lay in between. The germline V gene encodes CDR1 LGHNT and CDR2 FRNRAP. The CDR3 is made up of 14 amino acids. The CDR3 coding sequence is TGTGCTAGTGGACGGGGGCTTATTTACAATGAGCAGTTCTTC. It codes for CASGRGLIYNEQFF. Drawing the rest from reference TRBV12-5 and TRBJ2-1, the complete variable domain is DARVTQTPRHKVTEMGQEVTMRCQPILGHNTVFWYRQTMMQGLELLAYFRNRAPLDDSGMPKDRFSAEMPDATLATLKIQPSEPRDSAVYFCASGRGLIYNEQFFGPGTRLTVL.

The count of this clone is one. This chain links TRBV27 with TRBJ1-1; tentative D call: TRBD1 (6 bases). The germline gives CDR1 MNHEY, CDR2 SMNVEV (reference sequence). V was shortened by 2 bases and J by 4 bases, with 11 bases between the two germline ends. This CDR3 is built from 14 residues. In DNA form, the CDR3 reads TGTGCCAGCAGTTTAAGGGGGGGGACCACTGAAGCTTTCTTT. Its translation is CASSLRGGTTEAFF.

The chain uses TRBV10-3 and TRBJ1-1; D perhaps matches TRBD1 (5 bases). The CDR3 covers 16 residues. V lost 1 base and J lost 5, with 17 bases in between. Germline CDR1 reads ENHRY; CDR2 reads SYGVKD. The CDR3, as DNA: TGTGCCATCAGTGAGTTCGCTCAGGGTCTAAGAACTGAAGCTTTCTTT. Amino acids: CAISEFAQGLRTEAFF.

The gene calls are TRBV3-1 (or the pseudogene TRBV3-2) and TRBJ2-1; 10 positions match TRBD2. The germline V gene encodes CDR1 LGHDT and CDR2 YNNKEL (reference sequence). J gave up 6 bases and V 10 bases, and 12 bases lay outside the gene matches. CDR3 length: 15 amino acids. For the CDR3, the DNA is TGTGCCAACTCTGGGCCCAGCGGGGGGGCCAATGAGCAGTTCTTC. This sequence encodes CANSGPSGGANEQFF.

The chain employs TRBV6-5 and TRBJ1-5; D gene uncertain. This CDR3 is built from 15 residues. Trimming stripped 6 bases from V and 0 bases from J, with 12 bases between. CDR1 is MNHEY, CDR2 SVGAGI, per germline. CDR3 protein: CASSGMVYSNQPQHF. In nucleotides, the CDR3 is TGTGCCAGCAGCGGGATGGTTTATAGCAATCAGCCCCAGCATTTT.

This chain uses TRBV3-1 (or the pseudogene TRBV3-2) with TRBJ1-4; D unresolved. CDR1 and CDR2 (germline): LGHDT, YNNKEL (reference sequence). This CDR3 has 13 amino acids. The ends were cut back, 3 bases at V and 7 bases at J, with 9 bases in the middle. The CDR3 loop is CASSHLDGEKLFF. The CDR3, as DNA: TGTGCCAGCAGCCATCTCGACGGTGAAAAACTGTTTTTT.

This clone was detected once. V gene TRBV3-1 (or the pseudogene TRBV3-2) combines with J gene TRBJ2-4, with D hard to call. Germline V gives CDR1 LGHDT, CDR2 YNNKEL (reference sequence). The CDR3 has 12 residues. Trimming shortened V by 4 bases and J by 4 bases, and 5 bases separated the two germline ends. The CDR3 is CASSPSKNIQYF. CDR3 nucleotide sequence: TGTGCCAGCAGCCCCTCGAAAAACATTCAGTACTTC.

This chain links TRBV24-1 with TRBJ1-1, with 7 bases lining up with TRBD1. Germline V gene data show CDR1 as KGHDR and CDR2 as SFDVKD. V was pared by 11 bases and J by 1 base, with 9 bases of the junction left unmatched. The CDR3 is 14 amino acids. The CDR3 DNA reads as TGTGCCATCCGTTACAGGGGCGGGAACACTGAAGCTTTCTTT. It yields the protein CAIRYRGGNTEAFF.

This CDR3 is CASSLEDSYGYTF. The CDR3 region has the DNA TGTGCCAGCAGCTTGGAGGACAGCTATGGCTACACCTTC. The rearrangement joins TRBV5-6 to TRBJ1-2; D possibly corresponds to TRBD1 (6 bases). Germline values: CDR1 SGHDT, CDR2 YYEEEE. This CDR3 comprises 13 residues. V lost 0 bases and J lost 4, with 7 bases in between.

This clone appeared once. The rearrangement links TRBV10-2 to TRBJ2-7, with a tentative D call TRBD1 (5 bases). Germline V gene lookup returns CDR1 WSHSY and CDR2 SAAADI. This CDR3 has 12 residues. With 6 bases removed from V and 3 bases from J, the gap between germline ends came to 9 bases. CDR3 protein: CASSRQGYEQYF. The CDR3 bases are TGCGCCAGCAGCCGGCAGGGCTACGAGCAGTACTTC.

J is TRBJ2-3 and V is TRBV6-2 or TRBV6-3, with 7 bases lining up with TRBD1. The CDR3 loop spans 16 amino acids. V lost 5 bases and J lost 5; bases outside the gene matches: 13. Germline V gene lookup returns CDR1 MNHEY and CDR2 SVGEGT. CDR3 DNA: TGTGCCAGCAGTGACCTAGGGGGCTCTCGGGAAGATACGCAGTATTTT. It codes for CASSDLGGSREDTQYF.

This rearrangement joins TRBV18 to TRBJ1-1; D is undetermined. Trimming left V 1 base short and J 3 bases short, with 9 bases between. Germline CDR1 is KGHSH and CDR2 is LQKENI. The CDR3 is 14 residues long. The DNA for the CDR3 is TGTGCCAGCTCACCACGTGCGGGAGACACTGAAGCTTTCTTT. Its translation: CASSPRAGDTEAFF.

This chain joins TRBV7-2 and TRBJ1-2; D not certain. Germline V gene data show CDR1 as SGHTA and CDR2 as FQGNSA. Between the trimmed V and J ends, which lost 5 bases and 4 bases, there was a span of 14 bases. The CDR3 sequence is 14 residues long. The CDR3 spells CASSPLHLIYGYTF. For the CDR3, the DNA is TGTGCCAGCAGCCCTCTTCATCTAATCTATGGCTACACCTTC.

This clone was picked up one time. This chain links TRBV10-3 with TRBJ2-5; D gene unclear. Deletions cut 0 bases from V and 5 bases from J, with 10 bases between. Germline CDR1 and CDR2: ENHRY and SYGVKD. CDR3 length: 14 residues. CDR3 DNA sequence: TGTGCCATCAGTGAGTCGACGGTGGGGGAGACCCAGTACTTC. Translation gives CAISESTVGETQYF.

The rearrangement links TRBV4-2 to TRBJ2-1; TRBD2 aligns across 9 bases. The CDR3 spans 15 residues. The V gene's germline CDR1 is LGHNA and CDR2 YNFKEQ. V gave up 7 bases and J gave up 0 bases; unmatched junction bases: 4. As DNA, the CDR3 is TGTGCCAGCACTGGCGGGGGGGCCTCCTACAATGAGCAGTTCTTC. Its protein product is CASTGGGASYNEQFF.

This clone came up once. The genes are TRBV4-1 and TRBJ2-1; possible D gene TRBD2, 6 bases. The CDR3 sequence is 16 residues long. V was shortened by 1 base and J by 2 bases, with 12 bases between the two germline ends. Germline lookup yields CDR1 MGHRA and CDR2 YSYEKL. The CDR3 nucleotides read TGCGCCAGCAGCCAAGGAGGTAGCGGCGCCTACAATGAGCAGTTCTTC. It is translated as CASSQGGSGAYNEQFF.

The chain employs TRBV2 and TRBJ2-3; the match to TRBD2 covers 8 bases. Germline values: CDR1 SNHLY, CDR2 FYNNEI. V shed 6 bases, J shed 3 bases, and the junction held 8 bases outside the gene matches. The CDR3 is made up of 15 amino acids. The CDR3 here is CASRGGTSQTDTQYF. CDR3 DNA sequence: TGTGCCAGCAGGGGGGGGACTAGTCAAACAGATACGCAGTATTTT.

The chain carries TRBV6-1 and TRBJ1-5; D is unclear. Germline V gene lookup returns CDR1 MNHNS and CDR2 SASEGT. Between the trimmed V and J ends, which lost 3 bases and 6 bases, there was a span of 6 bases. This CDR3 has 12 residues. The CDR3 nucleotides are TGTGCCAGCAGTGATCGGGTTCAGCCCCAGCATTTT. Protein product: CASSDRVQPQHF.